The present TCR beta chain was sequenced within a study of blood T cell repertoires in COVID-19. The data were produced by immunoSEQ multiplex PCR, yet TCRdb's version contains in-frame clones alone and is incomplete. The sample contains approximately 260,000 clones, more than 75% of which appear only once. Germline V CDR1 and CDR2: KGHSH, LQKENI. CDR3 length: 17 amino acids. V dropped 0 bases and J dropped 1; count of bases not matched to a gene: 7. The sequence derives from a woman between 55 and 75 years old with active or convalescent COVID-19. This chain uses TRBV18 with TRBJ1-1; 8 bases line up with TRBD1. Sample: peripheral blood. Written as DNA, the CDR3 is TGTGCCAGCTCACCACCCGGGCAGGGGGCTTCGAACACTGAAGCTTTCTTT. Residues: CASSPPGQGASNTEAFF.